This record covers a single T cell receptor (beta chain). Its antigen remains unknown. The CDR3 length is 18 residues. CDR1 is MDHEN, CDR2 SYDVKM, per germline. The junction had 7 bases not matched to a gene; V was cut back by 4 bases and J by 0 bases. This sample is drawn from a study of cytomegalovirus exposure and HLA in healthy donors. Study-wide findings and caveats: Three CMV-associated chains proved CMV antigen-specific in vitro. The classifier reportedly diagnosed cytomegalovirus status with high sensitivity and specificity.

The donors were part of the roughly 130-subject validation cohort, which stood apart from the roughly 730-subject first cohort. Clones were read by immunoSEQ multiplex PCR, and TCRdb kept only the in-frame ones, dropping some. The data contain 70,000 to 80,000 clones, about 94% of them singletons. V gene TRBV28 combines with J gene TRBJ2-6, with 9 bases fitting TRBD1. The origin of this receptor is a woman between 18 and 29 years old in good health and CMV-seropositive. Sequences were obtained from PBMCs. Here the CDR3 reads CASSSGTGRSSGANVLTF. In DNA, the CDR3 is TGTGCCAGCAGTTCCGGGACAGGGCGCAGCTCTGGGGCCAACGTCCTGACTTTC.